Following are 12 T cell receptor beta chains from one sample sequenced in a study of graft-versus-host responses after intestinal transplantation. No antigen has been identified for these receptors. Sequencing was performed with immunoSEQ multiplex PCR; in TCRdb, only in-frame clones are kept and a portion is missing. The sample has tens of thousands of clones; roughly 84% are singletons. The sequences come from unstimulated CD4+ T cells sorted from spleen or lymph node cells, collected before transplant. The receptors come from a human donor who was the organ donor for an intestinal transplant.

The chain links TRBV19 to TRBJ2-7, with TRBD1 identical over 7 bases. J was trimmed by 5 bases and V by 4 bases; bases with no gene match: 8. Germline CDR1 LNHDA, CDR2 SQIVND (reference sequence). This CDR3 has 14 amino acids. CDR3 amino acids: CASSRTTGYHEQYF. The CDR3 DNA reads TGTGCCAGTAGTAGAACGACAGGGTACCACGAGCAGTACTTC.

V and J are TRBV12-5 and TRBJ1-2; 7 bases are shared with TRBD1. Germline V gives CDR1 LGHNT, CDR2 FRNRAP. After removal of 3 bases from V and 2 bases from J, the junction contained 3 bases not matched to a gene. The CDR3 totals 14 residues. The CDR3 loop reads CASGFGQANYGYTF. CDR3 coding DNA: TGTGCTAGTGGTTTCGGACAGGCGAACTATGGCTACACCTTC.

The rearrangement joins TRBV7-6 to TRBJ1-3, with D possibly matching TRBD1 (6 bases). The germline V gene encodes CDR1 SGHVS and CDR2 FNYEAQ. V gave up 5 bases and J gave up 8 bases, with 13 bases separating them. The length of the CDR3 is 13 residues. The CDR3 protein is CASSPMGQYTIYF. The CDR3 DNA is TGTGCCAGCAGCCCCATGGGACAATACACCATATATTTT.

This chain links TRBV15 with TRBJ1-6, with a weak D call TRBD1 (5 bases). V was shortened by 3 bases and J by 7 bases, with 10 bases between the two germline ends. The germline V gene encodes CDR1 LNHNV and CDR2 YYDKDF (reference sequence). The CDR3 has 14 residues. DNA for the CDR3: TGTGCCACCAGCAGGGACATAAAGAATTCACCCCTCCACTTT. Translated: CATSRDIKNSPLHF.

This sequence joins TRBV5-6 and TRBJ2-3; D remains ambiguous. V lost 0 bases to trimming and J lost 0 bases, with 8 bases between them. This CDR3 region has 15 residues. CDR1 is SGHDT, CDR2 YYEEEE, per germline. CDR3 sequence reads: CASSLVQTSTDTQYF. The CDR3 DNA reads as TGTGCCAGCAGCTTGGTACAGACTAGCACAGATACGCAGTATTTT. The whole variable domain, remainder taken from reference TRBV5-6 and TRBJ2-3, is DAGVTQSPTHLIKTRGQQVTLRCSPKSGHDTVSWYQQALGQGPQFIFQYYEEEERQRGNFPDRFSGHQFPNYSSELNVNALLLGDSALYLCASSLVQTSTDTQYFGPGTRLTVL.

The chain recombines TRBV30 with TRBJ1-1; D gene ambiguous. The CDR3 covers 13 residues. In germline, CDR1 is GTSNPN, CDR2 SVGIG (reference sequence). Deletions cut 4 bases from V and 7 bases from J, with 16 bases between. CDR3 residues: CAWNSVFSDEAFF. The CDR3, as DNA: TGTGCCTGGAATTCGGTTTTCAGTGATGAAGCTTTCTTT.

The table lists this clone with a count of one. Written as DNA, the CDR3 is TGTGCCAGCAGCGCCAACCTGGGGGGCCTGGGGCACAATGAGCAGTTCTTC. It translates to CASSANLGGLGHNEQFF. The V and J genes are TRBV9 and TRBJ2-1; D assignment may be TRBD1 or TRBD2 (6 bases each). The V end lost 3 bases, the J end lost 5 bases, and 21 bases lay between the germline ends. The CDR3 contains 17 residues. Germline V CDR1 and CDR2: SGDLS, YYNGEE.

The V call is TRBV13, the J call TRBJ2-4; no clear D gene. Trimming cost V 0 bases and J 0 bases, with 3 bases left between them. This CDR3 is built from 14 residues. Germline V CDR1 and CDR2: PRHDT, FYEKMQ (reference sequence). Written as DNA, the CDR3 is TGTGCCAGCAGCTTAGGACTAGCCAAAAACATTCAGTACTTC. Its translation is CASSLGLAKNIQYF.

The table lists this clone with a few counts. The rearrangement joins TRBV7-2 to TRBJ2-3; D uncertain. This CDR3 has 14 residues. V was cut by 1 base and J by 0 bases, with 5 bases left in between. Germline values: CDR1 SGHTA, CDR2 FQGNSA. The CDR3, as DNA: TGTGCCAGCAGCTTAGACAGTAGCACAGATACGCAGTATTTT. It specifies CASSLDSSTDTQYF.

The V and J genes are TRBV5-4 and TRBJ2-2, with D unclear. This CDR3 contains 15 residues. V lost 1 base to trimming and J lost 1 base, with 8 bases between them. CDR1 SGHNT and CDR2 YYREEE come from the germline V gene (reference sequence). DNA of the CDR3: TGTGCCAGCAGCTTGCCCCCGGGGAACACCGGGGAGCTGTTTTTT. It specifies CASSLPPGNTGELFF.

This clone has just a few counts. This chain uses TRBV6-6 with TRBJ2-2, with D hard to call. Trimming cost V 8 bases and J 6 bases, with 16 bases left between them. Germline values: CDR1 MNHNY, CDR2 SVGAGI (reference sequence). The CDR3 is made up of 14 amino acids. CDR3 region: CASGYAASPGELFF. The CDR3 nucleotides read TGTGCCAGCGGCTATGCCGCCAGCCCCGGGGAGCTGTTTTTT.

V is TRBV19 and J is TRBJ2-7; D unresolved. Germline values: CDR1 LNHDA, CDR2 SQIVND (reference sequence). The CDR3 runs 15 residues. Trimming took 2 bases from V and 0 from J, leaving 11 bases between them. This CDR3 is CASSILDGDSYEQYF. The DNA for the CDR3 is TGTGCCAGTAGTATATTGGACGGCGACTCCTACGAGCAGTACTTC. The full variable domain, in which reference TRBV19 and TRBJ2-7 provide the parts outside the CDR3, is DGGITQSPKYLFRKEGQNVTLSCEQNLNHDAMYWYRQDPGQGLRLIYYSQIVNDFQKGDIAEGYSVSREKKESFPLTVTSAQKNPTAFYLCASSILDGDSYEQYFGPGTRLTVT.